This entry concerns a single T cell receptor beta chain. What this receptor recognizes is not known. Per-base quality was not reported, and no clone a single base away is much larger than it. This entry comes from a study of radiotherapy plus CTLA-4 blockade in lung cancer (dated 2018 in TCRdb). With regard to the full study: Objective responses occurred in approximately 19% of enrolled patients, and approximately 34% achieved disease control.

The CDR1 and CDR2 encoded by the germline V gene (reference sequence) are LNHDA and SQIVND. From cysteine to phenylalanine, the CDR3 is 16 amino acids long. Just CDR3 DNA is preserved here, 48 bases in frame from base 1. Trimming leaves V shorter by 4 bases and J shorter by 2 bases, with the junction holding 2 bases beyond the gene matches. Libraries were prepared through the immunoSEQ multiplex PCR assay. TCRdb limited this immuneACCESS table to in-frame rearrangements with V and J called. A share of clones is missing; checked studies link under half to unresolved V genes, and the rest is unexplained. This sample gives 45,000 to 55,000 clones in total; 79% of them show up just once. 2.5% to 4% of the sample goes to the ten largest clones. The research as a whole found: After treatment with radiotherapy and ipilimumab, TCR clones that originated in tumors expanded in peripheral blood. Early dynamic changes in blood T cell clones, together with increased serum interferon-beta after radiation, were reported as the strongest predictors of response.

The study evaluated CTLA-4 blockade (ipilimumab) given together with focal radiation therapy in patients who had chemo-refractory metastatic non-small-cell lung cancer. The receptor's source is a human donor with non-small cell lung cancer who had a partial response to radiotherapy plus ipilimumab. The chain employs TRBV19 and TRBJ1-4, and 12 bases in between align with TRBD1. The source was peripheral blood, collected from a patient treated with radiotherapy plus ipilimumab. The DNA sequence is TGTGCCAGTAGTAGGGACAGGGGGCCTACTAATGAAAAACTGTTTTTT. Its protein reads: CASSRDRGPTNEKLFF.